This T cell receptor beta chain was obtained from a study of shared clonotypes between healthy human individuals. Looking at the study overall: The study used three CD4 naive, three CD4 memory, two CD8 naive and one CD8 memory plate per donor.

Original analysis: Because ImmunoSEQ provided only junction sequences with no quality scores, the filtering differed. Profiled with immunoSEQ multiplex PCR; TCRdb holds only in-frame clones, not every one. V, J and clone size derive from that table, while D and trimming were established from the DNA sequence. The sample holds over 850,000 clones, around 78% seen once. CDR1 LNHDA and CDR2 SQIVND come from the germline V gene (reference sequence). V lost 4 bases, J lost 2 bases, and 1 base stayed unmatched. The CDR3 runs to 15 residues. V usage is TRBV19 and J usage is TRBJ2-3, with 12 bases identical to TRBD1. This TCR was sampled from a man between 18 and 35 years old in good health. Some clones in this sample may be carry-over from other donors' samples. The sequenced material came from memory CD4+ T cells from PBMCs. Subset here: CD45RA-negative fraction. This chain's CDR3 is CASSTGQGATDTQYF. The CDR3 DNA follows: TGTGCCAGTAGTACGGGACAGGGGGCCACAGATACGCAGTATTTT.